The 26 T cell receptor beta chains below come from one sample, sequenced in a study of blood T cell repertoires in COVID-19. Only in-frame clones appear in the TCRdb table, and some are missing; sequencing was by immunoSEQ multiplex PCR. Among about 190,000 clones listed, approximately 80% were seen once. The specimen was peripheral blood. The receptors shown here come from a man in his fifties or sixties who had recovered from COVID-19.

The CDR3 is CASSQAQGVSAEQFF. CDR3 nucleotides: TGTGCCAGCAGCCAAGCTCAGGGGGTTTCTGCGGAGCAGTTCTTC. The J gene is TRBJ2-1, the V gene TRBV4-2, with TRBD1 matching 7 bases. Germline V gene data show CDR1 as LGHNA and CDR2 as YNFKEQ. Unmatched junction bases numbered 10, after V lost 1 base and J lost 10 bases. The CDR3 consists of 15 residues.

The chain uses TRBV19 and TRBJ1-1, with unresolved D. The CDR3 length is 14 residues. The germline CDR1 and CDR2 sequences are LNHDA and SQIVND (reference sequence). Between the trimmed V and J ends, which lost 2 bases and 5 bases, there was a span of 12 bases. Written as DNA, the CDR3 is TGTGCCAGTAGTATACACGGCGGGGAGACTGAAGCTTTCTTT. It translates to CASSIHGGETEAFF.

The CDR3 protein is CASSQLAIGTDTQYF. The CDR3 DNA follows: TGCGCCAGCAGCCAACTAGCGATCGGTACAGATACGCAGTATTTT. The chain is built from TRBV4-1 and TRBJ2-3; D might be TRBD2 (6 bases). Trimming left V 2 bases short and J 3 bases short, with 12 bases between. This CDR3 spans 15 amino acids. From germline, CDR1 is MGHRA and CDR2 YSYEKL.

CDR3 nucleotides: TGTGCCAGCAGTAGCGACCGGGTCGATAATTCACCCCTCCACTTT. Its protein product is CASSSDRVDNSPLHF. V and J are TRBV6-5 and TRBJ1-6; no reliable D call. Germline lookup yields CDR1 MNHEY and CDR2 SVGAGI. V was cut by 5 bases and J by 5 bases, with 13 bases left in between. CDR3 length: 15 amino acids.

The V gene is TRBV28, the J gene TRBJ1-3; 7 nucleotides line up with TRBD1. The CDR3 loop spans 16 amino acids. Germline CDR1 and CDR2: MDHEN and SYDVKM. V shed 5 bases and J 3 bases; nucleotides not matched to a gene: 10. CDR3 region: CASSRDRVTGGNTIYF. The DNA for the CDR3 is TGTGCCAGCAGTCGCGACAGGGTGACGGGTGGAAACACCATATATTTT.

The V and J genes are TRBV3-1 (or the pseudogene TRBV3-2) and TRBJ2-5, with a weak D call TRBD1 (5 bases). The CDR3 loop spans 16 amino acids. The V and J ends lost 1 base and 4 bases respectively, with 16 bases between them. Germline CDR1 and CDR2: LGHDT and YNNKEL (reference sequence). The CDR3 here is CASSQGDSSLGETQYF. As DNA, the CDR3 is TGTGCCAGCAGCCAAGGAGACAGTAGCCTAGGAGAGACCCAGTACTTC.

This sequence joins TRBV28 and TRBJ1-6, with D possibly being TRBD1 (6 bases). CDR1 and CDR2 from the germline V gene are MDHEN and SYDVKM. CDR3 length: 17 amino acids. The ends were cut back, 7 bases at V and 0 bases at J, with 16 bases in the middle. This CDR3 is CASKPRGGSSYNSPLHF. The CDR3 DNA sequence: TGTGCCAGCAAACCAAGGGGGGGCAGCTCCTATAATTCACCCCTCCACTTT.

The genes are TRBV19 and TRBJ2-1, with 9 nucleotides matching TRBD2. The CDR3 sequence is 16 residues long. V lost 4 bases to trimming and J lost 5 bases; unmatched junction nucleotides: 9. Per the germline V gene, CDR1 is LNHDA and CDR2 is SQIVND (reference sequence). The CDR3 region has the DNA TGTGCCAGTAGTACCCTAGCGGGACTACTGAACAATGAGCAGTTCTTC. Protein sequence: CASSTLAGLLNNEQFF.

With regard to this clone: This same CDR3 is encoded by further DNA sequences in the sample. This sequence joins TRBV5-1 and TRBJ2-5; the D gene is possibly TRBD1 (6 bases). The CDR3 totals 13 residues. The germline gives CDR1 SGHRS, CDR2 YFSETQ. With 0 bases removed from V and 4 bases from J, the gap between germline ends came to 7 bases. DNA for the CDR3: TGCGCCAGCAGCTTGGGGGGGCGAGAGACCCAGTACTTC. As protein: CASSLGGRETQYF.

V is TRBV19 and J is TRBJ1-2; TRBD1 matches 8 bases. After removal of 4 bases from V and 1 base from J, the junction contained 5 bases not matched to a gene. The CDR3 has 15 amino acids. Germline-derived CDR1 and CDR2 are LNHDA and SQIVND (reference sequence). The CDR3 spells CASSTQTGVNYGYTF. Written as DNA, the CDR3 is TGTGCCAGTAGTACGCAGACAGGGGTTAACTATGGCTACACCTTC.

This chain uses TRBV3-1 (or the pseudogene TRBV3-2) with TRBJ2-3; possible D gene TRBD2, 6 bases. CDR1 LGHDT and CDR2 YNNKEL come from the germline V gene (reference sequence). Trimming shortened V by 6 bases and J by 0 bases, and 10 bases separated the two germline ends. There are 14 residues in the CDR3. CDR3 nucleotide sequence: TGTGCCAGCAGTTCCGGAGGGAGCACAGATACGCAGTATTTT. It translates to CASSSGGSTDTQYF.

The rearrangement joins TRBV28 to TRBJ1-6; 7 nucleotides match TRBD1. The germline CDR1 and CDR2 sequences are MDHEN and SYDVKM. This CDR3 is built from 15 residues. V trimming: 6 bases; J trimming: 7 bases; junction bases outside the gene matches: 9. CDR3 nucleotide sequence: TGTGCCAGCAGCGCCGCGTCAGGGGGGAATTCACCCCTCCACTTT. It codes for CASSAASGGNSPLHF.

As DNA, the CDR3 is TGTGCCAGCAGTTTCGGGGGTGGCCTAGCGGGAGGGGTCGATACGCAGTATTTT. Translated: CASSFGGGLAGGVDTQYF. The chain has TRBV27 and TRBJ2-3; 12 bases match TRBD2. The germline V gene has CDR1 MNHEY and CDR2 SMNVEV (reference sequence). CDR3 size: 18 residues. Trimming cost V 3 bases and J 6 bases; bases outside gene matches: 13.

V usage is TRBV4-2 and J usage is TRBJ2-5, with D perhaps TRBD2 (6 bases). Trimming pared 1 base from V and 5 bases from J, leaving 14 bases between. CDR1 is LGHNA, CDR2 YNFKEQ, per germline. The CDR3 sequence is 15 residues long. The CDR3 protein is CASSQVEEAGETQYF. Here the CDR3 DNA reads TGTGCCAGCAGCCAAGTTGAGGAGGCGGGGGAGACCCAGTACTTC.

This rearrangement joins TRBV5-1 to TRBJ2-6; tentatively, D is TRBD1 (5 bases). Trimming removed 1 base from V and 3 bases from J, with 8 bases in between. The CDR3 loop spans 15 amino acids. Germline assignment: CDR1 SGHRS and CDR2 YFSETQ. CDR3 protein: CASSLPGLGANVLTF. The DNA for the CDR3 is TGCGCCAGCAGCTTGCCAGGGCTTGGGGCCAACGTCCTGACTTTC.

The chain links TRBV19 to TRBJ1-2, with a tentative D call TRBD1 (5 bases). There are 15 residues in the CDR3. The V end lost 5 bases, the J end lost 2 bases, and 15 bases lay between the germline ends. Germline CDR1 LNHDA, CDR2 SQIVND (reference sequence). The CDR3 nucleotides read TGTGCCAGTAGTGACCGGGGGGGACGGAACTATGGCTACACCTTC. It translates to CASSDRGGRNYGYTF. Looking up the rest from reference TRBV19 and TRBJ1-2 gives the full variable domain: DGGITQSPKYLFRKEGQNVTLSCEQNLNHDAMYWYRQDPGQGLRLIYYSQIVNDFQKGDIAEGYSVSREKKESFPLTVTSAQKNPTAFYLCASSDRGGRNYGYTFGSGTRLTVV.

V and J are TRBV4-2 and TRBJ1-1; 12 nucleotides match TRBD1. CDR3 length: 16 amino acids. The V and J ends lost 1 base and 7 bases, in that order; junction bases with no gene match: 7. The germline V gene has CDR1 LGHNA and CDR2 YNFKEQ. CDR3 in amino acids: CASSQAGTGGRGEAFF. CDR3 nucleotides: TGTGCCAGCAGCCAAGCAGGGACAGGGGGCCGGGGTGAAGCTTTCTTT.

V and J are TRBV30 and TRBJ1-6; no firm D call. The germline V and J ends were trimmed by 1 base and 5 bases, with 6 bases remaining between them. This CDR3 contains 13 residues. Germline CDR1 is GTSNPN and CDR2 is SVGIG (reference sequence). The CDR3 protein is CAWSGQDNSPLHF. As DNA, the CDR3 is TGTGCCTGGAGTGGGCAGGATAATTCACCCCTCCACTTT.

Points on this clone: This may be a read error, as it is one base from a much larger clone. The same CDR3 can be traced to other DNA sequences in this sample. This chain uses TRBV27 with TRBJ1-2; tentatively, D is TRBD1 (5 bases). V lost 2 bases to trimming and J lost 4 bases, with 23 bases between them. There are 18 residues in the CDR3. Germline V gene data show CDR1 as MNHEY and CDR2 as SMNVEV (reference sequence). The CDR3 DNA follows: TGTGCCAGCAGTTTACGGTCAGTAGGGGCAGGGTGGGTCTATGGCTACACCTTC. It is translated as CASSLRSVGAGWVYGYTF.

The chain couples TRBV28 to TRBJ2-1; 9 bases are shared with TRBD1. Germline V gene data show CDR1 as MDHEN and CDR2 as SYDVKM. CDR3 length: 16 residues. Trimming removed 2 bases from V and 10 bases from J; junction bases left unmatched: 12. Written as DNA, the CDR3 is TGTGCCAGCAGTTTACCGGGACAGGGTAGGTCAGGGGAGCAGTTCTTC. Encoded protein: CASSLPGQGRSGEQFF.

The chain is built from TRBV5-1 and TRBJ2-5; the D gene is possibly TRBD1 (6 bases). The CDR3 spans 13 residues. Germline V CDR1 and CDR2: SGHRS, YFSETQ. The V gene lost 6 bases and the J gene lost 5 bases, with 14 bases spanning the gap. The CDR3 nucleotides read TGCGCCAGCACCACAGGGCGACGGGAGACCCAGTACTTC. It specifies CASTTGRRETQYF. Full variable domain (rest looked up from reference TRBV5-1 and TRBJ2-5): KAGVTQTPRYLIKTRGQQVTLSCSPISGHRSVSWYQQTPGQGLQFLFEYFSETQRNKGNFPGRFSGRQFSNSRSEMNVSTLELGDSALYLCASTTGRRETQYFGPGTRLLVL.

The rearrangement links TRBV7-2 to TRBJ2-7; D remains ambiguous. The CDR3 covers 13 residues. The germline gives CDR1 SGHTA, CDR2 FQGNSA. V was trimmed by 2 bases and J by 4 bases, leaving 9 bases between them. The CDR3 nucleotides are TGTGCCAGCAGCTTATTTACGGGTTACGAGCAGTACTTC. It is translated as CASSLFTGYEQYF.

The genes are TRBV27 and TRBJ1-1; TRBD1 matches at 8 bases. V lost 6 bases and J lost 2; bases outside the gene matches: 8. Germline V CDR1 and CDR2: MNHEY, SMNVEV (reference sequence). The CDR3 covers 15 residues. The CDR3 spells CASSQFAGGNTEAFF. The CDR3 nucleotides read TGTGCCAGCAGCCAATTCGCAGGGGGCAACACTGAAGCTTTCTTT.

The V call is TRBV29-1, the J call TRBJ1-2; no firm D call. The CDR3 consists of 14 residues. Deletions cut 3 bases from V and 6 bases from J, with 17 bases between. The germline CDR1 and CDR2 sequences are SQVTM and ANQGSEA. CDR3 sequence reads: CSVDSLGMLDGYTF. The DNA for the CDR3 is TGCAGCGTTGATTCACTAGGGATGTTAGATGGCTACACCTTC.

The chain joins TRBV27 to TRBJ1-5; 7 bases match TRBD1. The germline V gene encodes CDR1 MNHEY and CDR2 SMNVEV (reference sequence). Losses at the gene ends were 2 bases for V and 4 bases for J; bases not matched to a gene: 2. This CDR3 region has 14 residues. CDR3 in amino acids: CASSLGRGNQPQHF. CDR3 sequence (DNA): TGTGCCAGCAGTTTAGGCAGGGGGAATCAGCCCCAGCATTTT.

The chain uses TRBV6-2 or TRBV6-3 and TRBJ1-2; the match to TRBD1 covers 7 bases. After removal of 1 base from V and 0 bases from J, the junction contained 8 bases not matched to a gene. The length of the CDR3 is 17 residues. In germline, CDR1 is MNHEY, CDR2 SVGEGT. The CDR3 spells CASSYFRRQGTNYGYTF. The DNA for the CDR3 is TGTGCCAGCAGTTACTTTCGACGACAGGGTACTAACTATGGCTACACCTTC.